Only a few counts were recorded for the clone carrying this T cell receptor beta chain. The CDR3 contains 16 residues. Trimming took 0 bases from V and 6 from J, leaving 14 bases between them. Germline lookup yields CDR1 SGHTA and CDR2 FQGNSA. Molecular barcoding with unique molecular identifiers was used for the TCRbeta library. A single record per CDR3 protein comes from TCRdb applying MiXCR to the PCR reads. The sample gives around 600,000 distinct CDR3 sequences, approximately 10% of which show up once; about 4.2% is in the top ten. The source of the sample is a study of T-cell reconstitution after alpha-beta-depleted transplantation in children.

The V gene is TRBV7-2, the J gene TRBJ1-4, with D perhaps matching TRBD1 (5 bases). The receptor comes from a human donor who donated a stem cell graft to a child with acute myeloid leukemia. This material consisted of PBMCs from the stem cell graft donor, taken from the stem cell graft. DNA of the CDR3: TGTGCCAGCAGCTTAGCCGGGACTCCGGATTATGAAAAACTGTTTTTT. This sequence encodes CASSLAGTPDYEKLFF. The full variable domain, completed using reference TRBV7-2 and TRBJ1-4, is GAGVSQSPSNKVTEKGKDVELRCDPISGHTALYWYRQSLGQGLEFLIYFQGNSAPDKSGLPSDRFSAERTGGSVSTLTIQRTQQEDSAVYLCASSLAGTPDYEKLFFGSGTQLSVL.